These 18 T cell receptor beta chains came from one sample sequenced in a study of yellow fever vaccine responses in identical twins. TCRdb used MiXCR to reprocess the RT-PCR reads, holding one entry per CDR3 protein. The table shows over 5,500 distinct CDR3 sequences, with less than 90% occurring only once. The sequenced sample was T cells from blood (PBMCs), unsorted or a sorted subset (not recorded which), obtained before or after yellow fever vaccination (not recorded which). These receptor sequences come from a woman between 18 and 29 years old who received the yellow fever vaccine.

V is TRBV7-3 and J is TRBJ2-7, with a weak D call TRBD2 (6 bases). The CDR3 has 15 residues. V was trimmed by 5 bases and J by 0 bases, leaving 14 bases between them. CDR1 and CDR2 from the germline V gene are SGHTA and FQGTGA. This chain's CDR3 is CASSEGSGPSYEQYF. The CDR3 DNA reads TGTGCCAGCAGCGAAGGTAGCGGTCCCTCCTACGAGCAGTACTTC.

V usage is TRBV12-3 or TRBV12-4 and J usage is TRBJ1-2; the D gene is possibly TRBD1 (6 bases). V lost 6 bases to trimming and J lost 4 bases, with 27 bases between them. The CDR3 runs 18 residues. The chain's CDR3 is CASSPNGPQGHHLYGYTF. CDR3 nucleotides: TGTGCCAGCAGCCCCAACGGCCCTCAGGGGCACCACCTCTATGGCTACACCTTC.

The rearrangement links TRBV4-3 to TRBJ1-2; weak D call: TRBD1 (5 bases). Germline loops: CDR1 LGHNA, CDR2 YSLEER. V lost 3 bases and J lost 3, with 11 bases in between. The CDR3 extends over 14 amino acids. The CDR3 protein is CASSHSGDYYGYTF. The CDR3 nucleotides read TGCGCCAGCAGCCATTCCGGGGACTACTATGGCTACACCTTC.

As concerns this clonotype: A junction end diverges from the germline sequence, so it may reflect a read error. The chain joins TRBV15 to TRBJ2-1; 8 nucleotides align to TRBD1. CDR3 length: 14 residues. CDR1 is LNHNV and CDR2 is YYDKDF in the germline V gene (reference sequence). CDR3: CATSGDRGYNEQFF. The CDR3 region has the DNA TGTGCCACCAGCGGAGACAGGGGATACAATGAGCAGTTCTTC.

The gene calls are TRBV19 and TRBJ1-5; D remains unclear. Germline CDR1 LNHDA, CDR2 SQIVND (reference sequence). V was shortened by 7 bases and J by 0 bases, with 7 bases between the two germline ends. The CDR3 is 13 residues long. CDR3 in DNA: TGTGCCAGTAATGTGAATAGCAATCAGCCCCAGCATTTT. The encoded protein is CASNVNSNQPQHF.

The chain carries TRBV11-2 and TRBJ2-1; 11 nucleotides agree with TRBD2. CDR1 is SGHAT and CDR2 is FQNNGV in the germline V gene. The J segment lost 6 bases and the V segment lost 5 bases, leaving 15 bases of the junction unmatched. The CDR3 runs 18 residues. The CDR3 spells CASSAILAGAAAGNEQFF. CDR3 coding DNA: TGTGCCAGCAGCGCGATACTAGCGGGAGCGGCTGCTGGCAATGAGCAGTTCTTC.

The chain couples TRBV28 to TRBJ2-5, with a tentative D call TRBD2 (5 bases). The CDR3 loop spans 11 amino acids. Germline V CDR1 and CDR2: MDHEN, SYDVKM. Trimming removed 4 bases at V and 7 bases at J, with 7 bases between. The CDR3 is CASSSRGTQYF. In DNA, the CDR3 is TGTGCCAGCAGTTCCCGGGGGACCCAGTACTTC.

The rearrangement joins TRBV28 to TRBJ2-7; D is perhaps TRBD1 or TRBD2 (6 bases each). Germline loops: CDR1 MDHEN, CDR2 SYDVKM. This CDR3 has 14 residues. V lost 2 bases to trimming and J lost 6 bases, with 14 bases between them. This CDR3 is CASSLPGDLFEQYF. CDR3 DNA: TGTGCCAGCAGTTTACCAGGGGACTTGTTCGAGCAGTACTTC.

This clonotype was seen just once. The rearrangement links TRBV11-2 to TRBJ2-1; 7 bases match TRBD2. The ends lost 5 bases at V and 3 bases at J; junction bases unmatched: 10. Germline V gives CDR1 SGHAT, CDR2 FQNNGV. The CDR3 has 16 residues. For the CDR3, the DNA is TGTGCCAGCAGCGCGATGGCGGGAGTAGGCTACAATGAGCAGTTCTTC. Amino acid sequence: CASSAMAGVGYNEQFF.

The chain carries TRBV9 and TRBJ2-7; 7 nucleotides agree with TRBD2. The ends lost 3 bases at V and 6 bases at J; junction bases unmatched: 6. This CDR3 region has 13 residues. Germline CDR1 and CDR2: SGDLS and YYNGEE. Here the CDR3 DNA reads TGTGCCAGCAGCGCGTGGGCTAGCGGCGAGCAGTACTTC. It specifies CASSAWASGEQYF.

V usage is TRBV4-3 and J usage is TRBJ2-1; 7 bases fit TRBD2. The V gene end was trimmed by 1 base and the J gene end by 8 bases; junction bases not matched to a gene: 8. Germline V lookup: CDR1 LGHNA, CDR2 YSLEER. The CDR3 runs 15 residues. The CDR3 sequence: CASSQVGGGPYEQFF. The CDR3 DNA follows: TGCGCCAGCAGCCAAGTCGGGGGAGGGCCATATGAGCAGTTCTTC.

The J gene is TRBJ2-3, the V gene TRBV20-1; D ambiguous. From germline, CDR1 is DFQATT and CDR2 SNEGSKA (reference sequence). V was clipped by 3 bases and J by 4 bases, with 5 bases between them. CDR3 length equals 11 residues. This CDR3 is CSASFSDTQYF. The CDR3 DNA reads TGCAGTGCTAGTTTCTCAGATACGCAGTATTTT.

The chain joins TRBV12-3 or TRBV12-4 to TRBJ2-1, with 9 bases lining up with TRBD1. With V trimmed by 2 bases and J by 8 bases, 1 base remained unmatched. CDR3 length equals 13 residues. The CDR3 DNA is TGTGCCAGCAGTTTAACAGGGGGCCATGAGCAGTTCTTC. It yields the protein CASSLTGGHEQFF.

V and J are TRBV4-1 and TRBJ2-1; unclear D gene. The V and J ends lost 0 bases and 0 bases respectively, with 6 bases between them. This CDR3 contains 15 residues. The germline V gene has CDR1 MGHRA and CDR2 YSYEKL. The CDR3 coding sequence is TGCGCCAGCAGCCAAGATAGGGACTCCTACAATGAGCAGTTCTTC. Translation gives CASSQDRDSYNEQFF.

This clonotype was seen more than once but under ten times. V is TRBV12-3 or TRBV12-4 and J is TRBJ1-5; D not certain. The V end was cut by 6 bases, the J end by 0 bases, with 12 bases between. The CDR3 contains 15 residues. The CDR3 reads CASSPFRYSNQPQHF. As DNA, the CDR3 is TGTGCCAGCAGCCCATTTCGGTATAGCAATCAGCCCCAGCATTTT.

The V gene is TRBV20-1, the J gene TRBJ2-7, with TRBD2 identical over 10 bases. Germline V gene sequence: CDR1 DFQATT, CDR2 SNEGSKA (reference sequence). V gave up 2 bases and J gave up 6 bases; unmatched junction bases: 13. The CDR3 loop spans 16 amino acids. The CDR3 nucleotides read TGCAGTGCTAGACAACTAGCGGGAACTATATTTGCCGAGCAGTACTTC. This encodes CSARQLAGTIFAEQYF.

The chain is built from TRBV4-2 and TRBJ2-7, with a tentative D call TRBD2 (6 bases). Germline CDR1 is LGHNA and CDR2 is YNFKEQ. V was pared by 2 bases and J by 0 bases, with 17 bases between. The CDR3 has 17 amino acids. The CDR3 sequence: CASSQFPGSYSSYEQYF. In nucleotides, the CDR3 is TGTGCCAGCAGCCAATTTCCCGGGAGCTATAGCTCCTACGAGCAGTACTTC.

This chain links TRBV11-1 with TRBJ2-7; D is perhaps TRBD2 (6 bases). This CDR3 is 14 amino acids long. CDR1 and CDR2 from the germline V gene are SGHAT and FQDESV (reference sequence). Deletions cut 5 bases from V and 3 bases from J, with 14 bases between. The CDR3 sequence: CASSPRDSSYEQYF. CDR3 sequence (DNA): TGTGCCAGCAGCCCCCGGGACTCCAGCTACGAGCAGTACTTC.